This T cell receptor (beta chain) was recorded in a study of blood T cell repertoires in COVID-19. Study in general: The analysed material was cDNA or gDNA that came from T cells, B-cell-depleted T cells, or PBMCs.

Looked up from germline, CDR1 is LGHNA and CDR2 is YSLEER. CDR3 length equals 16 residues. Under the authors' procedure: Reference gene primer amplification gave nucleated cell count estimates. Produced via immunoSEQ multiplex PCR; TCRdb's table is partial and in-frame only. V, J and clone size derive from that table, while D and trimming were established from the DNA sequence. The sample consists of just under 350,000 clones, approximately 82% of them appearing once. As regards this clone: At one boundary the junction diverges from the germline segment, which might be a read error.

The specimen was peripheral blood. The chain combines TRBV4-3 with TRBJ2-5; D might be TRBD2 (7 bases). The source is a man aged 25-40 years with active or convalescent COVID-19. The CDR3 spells CARSQGGGSYQETQYF. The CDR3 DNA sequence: TGCGCCCGCAGCCAAGGGGGGGGGTCGTACCAAGAGACCCAGTACTTC.